Following are 28 T cell receptor beta chains from one sample sequenced in a study of cytomegalovirus exposure and HLA in healthy donors. Using immunoSEQ multiplex PCR, the repertoire was profiled, and TCRdb retains in-frame clones only, with some absent. The table shows 50,000 or so clones, with around 94% occurring only once. What was sequenced was PBMCs. These receptors all stem from a man aged 18 to 30 in good health and CMV-seronegative.

The chain carries TRBV2 and TRBJ2-7; D may be TRBD1 (5 bases). V lost 3 bases, J lost 5 bases, and 11 bases lay in between. Per germline, CDR1 SNHLY and CDR2 FYNNEI. The CDR3 is 13 amino acids. The CDR3 spells CASSEVVQDEQYF. The CDR3 bases are TGTGCCAGCAGTGAGGTGGTACAGGACGAGCAGTACTTC.

This sequence joins TRBV14 and TRBJ2-1; 12 positions agree with TRBD2. V lost 0 bases and J lost 9; bases outside the gene matches: 6. The CDR3 loop spans 16 amino acids. Germline lookup yields CDR1 SGHDN and CDR2 FVKESK. The CDR3 bases are TGTGCCAGCAGCCAAGATTGGGCTAGCGGGAGGGGTGAGCAGTTCTTC. It encodes CASSQDWASGRGEQFF.

The genes are TRBV5-1 and TRBJ2-2, with a tentative D call TRBD2 (6 bases). The CDR3 sequence is 16 residues long. The ends were cut back, 0 bases at V and 1 base at J, with 10 bases in the middle. The V gene's germline CDR1 is SGHRS and CDR2 YFSETQ. The CDR3 DNA reads as TGCGCCAGCAGCTTGGCTTCCGGGAGGAACACCGGGGAGCTGTTTTTT. Translating gives CASSLASGRNTGELFF.

V is TRBV4-1 and J is TRBJ1-4; 8 positions match TRBD1. The length of the CDR3 is 17 residues. Trimming cost V 3 bases and J 3 bases; bases outside gene matches: 9. Germline CDR1 MGHRA, CDR2 YSYEKL. The CDR3 DNA follows: TGCGCCAGCAGCCATGGACAGGGTAGGGGAGCTAATGAAAAACTGTTTTTT. This codes for CASSHGQGRGANEKLFF.

The chain uses TRBV5-1 and TRBJ2-7; 7 positions match TRBD1. The V and J ends lost 6 bases and 3 bases, in that order; junction bases with no gene match: 9. CDR1 and CDR2 from the germline V gene are SGHRS and YFSETQ. The CDR3 contains 14 residues. The DNA of the CDR3 is TGCGCCAGCACTTTACCCGGGACAGACTACGAGCAGTACTTC. Translated, it gives CASTLPGTDYEQYF.

This clone was detected only a few times. Other DNA sequences within the sample encode an identical CDR3. The V call is TRBV18, the J call TRBJ1-2; the D is unclear. This CDR3 has 14 residues. With 0 bases removed from V and 4 bases from J, the gap between germline ends came to 9 bases. Per germline, CDR1 KGHSH and CDR2 LQKENI. In DNA form, the CDR3 reads TGTGCCAGCTCACCACCCGGTTCTCCCTATGGCTACACCTTC. Encoded protein: CASSPPGSPYGYTF.

J is TRBJ2-1 and V is TRBV21-1; the listed D gene, TRBD2, was not tested against the DNA. TRBV21-1 is tagged as a pseudogene. The CDR3 has 22 residues. CDR3 DNA sequence: TGTGCCAGCAGCAAAACCCCTCAATTGACTAGCGGGAGTGTTCCCCCTAAGAATGAGCAGTTCTTC. It yields the protein CASSKTPQLTSGSVPPKNEQFF.

This clone has only one observation. The chain couples TRBV19 to TRBJ2-7, with 9 positions matching TRBD1. Germline CDR1 is LNHDA and CDR2 is SQIVND (reference sequence). The V gene end was trimmed by 3 bases and the J gene end by 3 bases; junction bases not matched to a gene: 6. The CDR3 is 15 amino acids. CDR3 sequence reads: CASSIGGTGFYEQYF. CDR3 nucleotide sequence: TGTGCCAGTAGTATTGGCGGGACAGGGTTCTACGAGCAGTACTTC. Full variable domain (rest looked up from reference TRBV19 and TRBJ2-7): DGGITQSPKYLFRKEGQNVTLSCEQNLNHDAMYWYRQDPGQGLRLIYYSQIVNDFQKGDIAEGYSVSREKKESFPLTVTSAQKNPTAFYLCASSIGGTGFYEQYFGPGTRLTVT.

The V and J genes are TRBV27 and TRBJ2-5, with 9 bases fitting TRBD2. Germline CDR1 is MNHEY and CDR2 is SMNVEV (reference sequence). The CDR3 totals 18 residues. The V gene end was trimmed by 5 bases and the J gene end by 5 bases; junction bases not matched to a gene: 18. CDR3 sequence reads: CASSIKTVTGTSWETQYF. DNA for the CDR3: TGTGCCAGCAGTATAAAGACAGTCACCGGGACTAGCTGGGAGACCCAGTACTTC.

The gene calls are TRBV7-2 and TRBJ2-7; possible D gene TRBD1, 5 bases. Trimming removed 4 bases from V and 1 base from J, with 8 bases in between. The CDR3 is 13 residues long. Germline lookup yields CDR1 SGHTA and CDR2 FQGNSA. DNA of the CDR3: TGTGCCAGCAGCTCCGACAGTTCCTACGAGCAGTACTTC. Residues: CASSSDSSYEQYF.

The CDR3 DNA reads as TGCGCCAGCAGCTGGACTGATGATCTAAATGAGCAGTTCTTC. It yields the protein CASSWTDDLNEQFF. V and J are TRBV5-1 and TRBJ2-1; the D gene is possibly TRBD2 (5 bases). CDR3 length: 14 residues. V gave up 3 bases and J gave up 7 bases, with 14 bases separating them. The germline gives CDR1 SGHRS, CDR2 YFSETQ.

The V and J genes are TRBV7-7 and TRBJ2-3; D is unclear. Germline V gives CDR1 SSHAT, CDR2 FNYEAQ (reference sequence). The CDR3 contains 14 residues. V lost 3 bases, J lost 4 bases, and 11 bases lay in between. The CDR3 is CASSLSDMADTQYF. The CDR3 DNA reads as TGTGCCAGCAGCTTGAGCGATATGGCAGATACGCAGTATTTT.

The V gene is TRBV5-8, the J gene TRBJ2-7; a possible D gene is TRBD1 (6 bases). The ends were cut back, 3 bases at V and 1 base at J, with 11 bases in the middle. The CDR3 length is 14 residues. Germline CDR1 SGHTS, CDR2 YDEGEE. Here the CDR3 reads CASSSETGSYEQYF. In nucleotides, the CDR3 is TGTGCCAGCAGCTCAGAGACAGGTTCCTACGAGCAGTACTTC.

The CDR3 spells CASSYEGDTQYF. Written as DNA, the CDR3 is TGTGCCAGCAGTTACGAGGGCGATACGCAGTATTTT. The chain couples TRBV6-5 to TRBJ2-3, with D possibly being TRBD2 (5 bases). This CDR3 has 12 amino acids. The germline V gene encodes CDR1 MNHEY and CDR2 SVGAGI. V dropped 2 bases and J dropped 6 bases, with 6 bases sitting between them.

The rearrangement links TRBV6-1 to TRBJ2-3; D possibly corresponds to TRBD1 (5 bases). The CDR3 is 15 amino acids. V lost 7 bases, J lost 0 bases, and 14 bases lay in between. CDR1 is MNHNS, CDR2 SASEGT, per germline. Written as DNA, the CDR3 is TGTGCCAGCAAGTTGGGGCAGGTGAGCACAGATACGCAGTATTTT. This gives the protein CASKLGQVSTDTQYF.

The chain employs TRBV27 and TRBJ2-1; TRBD2 is a possible D gene (7 bases). Per germline, CDR1 MNHEY and CDR2 SMNVEV (reference sequence). V was shortened by 3 bases and J by 6 bases, with 21 bases between the two germline ends. The CDR3 is 17 amino acids. CDR3 bases: TGTGCCAGCAGTTTCCAACCTCTGGGGGCTAGCGGCAATGAGCAGTTCTTC. It encodes CASSFQPLGASGNEQFF.

The chain recombines TRBV2 with TRBJ1-4; 9 nucleotides agree with TRBD1. The CDR3 covers 14 residues. V lost 8 bases, J lost 8 bases, and 9 bases stayed unmatched. CDR1 is SNHLY, CDR2 FYNNEI, per germline. CDR3: CASFHGTGREKLFF. In DNA form, the CDR3 reads TGTGCCAGCTTCCACGGGACAGGGCGGGAAAAACTGTTTTTT.

The genes are TRBV7-3 and TRBJ2-3, with D possibly matching TRBD1 (7 bases). V lost 5 bases and J lost 6, with 18 bases in between. This CDR3 region has 15 residues. The V gene's germline CDR1 is SGHTA and CDR2 FQGTGA. CDR3 protein: CASSPGGGGRDTQYF. In DNA form, the CDR3 reads TGTGCCAGCAGCCCGGGCGGAGGGGGCAGGGATACGCAGTATTTT.

The chain carries TRBV4-2 and TRBJ2-3; 7 bases are shared with TRBD2. The ends lost 2 bases at V and 6 bases at J; junction bases unmatched: 11. Germline lookup yields CDR1 LGHNA and CDR2 YNFKEQ. The CDR3 sequence is 16 residues long. The CDR3 spells CASSQRYGGGTDTQYF. In DNA, the CDR3 is TGTGCCAGCAGCCAACGGTACGGGGGAGGGACGGATACGCAGTATTTT.

The rearrangement joins TRBV6-6 to TRBJ1-2, with a weak D call TRBD1 (5 bases). V gave up 5 bases and J gave up 4 bases, with 8 bases separating them. In germline, CDR1 is MNHNY, CDR2 SVGAGI (reference sequence). This CDR3 spans 12 amino acids. CDR3 DNA: TGTGCCAGCAGTAGACAGTGCTATGGCTACACCTTC. Protein: CASSRQCYGYTF.

In this sample, this clone turned up once. The CDR3 protein is CASSPITRAIEAFF. The CDR3 coding sequence is TGTGCCAGCTCACCAATCACCAGGGCCATTGAAGCTTTCTTT. This chain joins TRBV18 and TRBJ1-1; a possible D gene is TRBD1 (5 bases). Germline CDR1 and CDR2: KGHSH and LQKENI. V lost 2 bases and J lost 7, with 14 bases in between. The CDR3 spans 14 residues.

The V and J genes are TRBV4-1 and TRBJ2-1; possible D gene TRBD2, 6 bases. The CDR3 is 15 residues long. The germline V gene has CDR1 MGHRA and CDR2 YSYEKL. Between the trimmed V and J ends, which lost 0 bases and 6 bases, there was a span of 12 bases. The CDR3 DNA is TGCGCCAGCAGCCAAGAACAGCGGGCGACCAATGAGCAGTTCTTC. Protein: CASSQEQRATNEQFF.

V usage is TRBV6-1 and J usage is TRBJ2-7, with 7 bases lining up with TRBD2. This CDR3 has 15 amino acids. CDR1 is MNHNS, CDR2 SASEGT, per germline. V lost 2 bases and J lost 2; bases outside the gene matches: 6. CDR3 bases: TGTGCCAGCAGTGAATGGGAGGGTTTTCCCTACGAGCAGTACTTC. Translating gives CASSEWEGFPYEQYF.

Of note for this clone: A read error may produce the germline difference seen at one junction end. V is TRBV5-1 and J is TRBJ2-3, with a tentative D call TRBD2 (6 bases). Germline V gene sequence: CDR1 SGHRS, CDR2 YFSETQ. This CDR3 has 14 residues. The CDR3 DNA is TGCGCCAGCAGTTTGGGACTCCTCCCAGATACGCAGTATTTT. Its translation is CASSLGLLPDTQYF.

The chain uses TRBV11-3 and TRBJ2-1; 8 nucleotides line up with TRBD2. V shed 5 bases and J 8 bases; nucleotides not matched to a gene: 8. CDR1 and CDR2 (germline): SGHNT, YENEEA. The CDR3 loop spans 14 amino acids. CDR3 region: CASSPRTSRYEQFF. For the CDR3, the DNA is TGTGCCAGCAGCCCCAGGACTAGCAGATATGAGCAGTTCTTC.

The CDR3 is CASSLFQGLSSREQYF. The CDR3 DNA sequence: TGTGCCAGCAGTTTATTCCAGGGTCTGTCTTCGAGGGAGCAGTACTTC. This chain connects TRBV27 to TRBJ2-7; TRBD1 might be the D (5 bases). The ends were cut back, 1 base at V and 7 bases at J, with 20 bases in the middle. This CDR3 is 16 amino acids long. From germline, CDR1 is MNHEY and CDR2 SMNVEV (reference sequence).

The rearrangement joins TRBV4-3 to TRBJ2-1, with TRBD2 matching over 8 bases. Germline assignment: CDR1 LGHNA and CDR2 YSLEER. The CDR3 consists of 18 residues. Unmatched junction bases numbered 10, after V lost 1 base and J lost 2 bases. CDR3 DNA sequence: TGCGCCAGCAGCCAAGTAGCGGGGCGGGAGAACCCCTACAATGAGCAGTTCTTC. Translation: CASSQVAGRENPYNEQFF.

CDR3 amino acids: CASSLGGAAGNTIYF. In DNA, the CDR3 is TGTGCCAGCAGCCTCGGGGGGGCTGCTGGAAACACCATATATTTT. The chain combines TRBV5-4 with TRBJ1-3, with D possibly TRBD1 on 6 matching bases. The CDR3 length is 15 residues. The germline CDR1 and CDR2 sequences are SGHNT and YYREEE (reference sequence). V was shortened by 4 bases and J by 2 bases, with 13 bases between the two germline ends.